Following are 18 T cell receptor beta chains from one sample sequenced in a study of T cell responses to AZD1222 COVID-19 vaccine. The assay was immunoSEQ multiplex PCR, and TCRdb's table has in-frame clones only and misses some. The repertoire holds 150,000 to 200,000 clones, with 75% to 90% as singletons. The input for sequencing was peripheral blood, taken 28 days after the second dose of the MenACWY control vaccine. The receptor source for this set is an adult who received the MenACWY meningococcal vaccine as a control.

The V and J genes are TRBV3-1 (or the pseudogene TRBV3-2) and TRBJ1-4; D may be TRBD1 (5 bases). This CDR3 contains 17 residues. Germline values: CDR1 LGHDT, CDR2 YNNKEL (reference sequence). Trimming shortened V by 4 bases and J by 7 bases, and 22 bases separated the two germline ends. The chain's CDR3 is CASSPNKRTMATEKLFF. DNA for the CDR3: TGTGCCAGCAGCCCGAATAAGCGGACAATGGCCACTGAAAAACTGTTTTTT.

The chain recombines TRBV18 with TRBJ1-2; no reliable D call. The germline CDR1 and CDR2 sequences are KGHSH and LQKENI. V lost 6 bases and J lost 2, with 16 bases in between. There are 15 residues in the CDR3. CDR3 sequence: CASSPGSAANYGYTF. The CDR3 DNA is TGTGCCAGCTCCCCGGGTTCTGCGGCGAACTATGGCTACACCTTC.

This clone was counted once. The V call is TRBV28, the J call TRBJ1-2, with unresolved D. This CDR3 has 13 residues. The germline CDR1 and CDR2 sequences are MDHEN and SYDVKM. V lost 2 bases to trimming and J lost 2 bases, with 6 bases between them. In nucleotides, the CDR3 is TGTGCCAGCAGTTTAACTCAAAACTATGGCTACACCTTC. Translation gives CASSLTQNYGYTF.

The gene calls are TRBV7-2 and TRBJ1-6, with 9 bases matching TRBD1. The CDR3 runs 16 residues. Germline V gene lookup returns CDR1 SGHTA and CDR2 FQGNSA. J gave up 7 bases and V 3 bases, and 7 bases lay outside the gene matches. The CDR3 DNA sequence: TGTGCCAGCAGCTTTGCGGGACAGGGAAACAATTCACCCCTCCACTTT. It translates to CASSFAGQGNNSPLHF.

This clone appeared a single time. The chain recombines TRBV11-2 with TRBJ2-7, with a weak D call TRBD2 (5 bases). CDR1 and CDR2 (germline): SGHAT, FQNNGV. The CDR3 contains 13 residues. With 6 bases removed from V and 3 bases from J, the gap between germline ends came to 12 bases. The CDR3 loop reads CASRTIRDYEQYF. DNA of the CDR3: TGTGCCAGCAGGACCATACGGGACTACGAGCAGTACTTC. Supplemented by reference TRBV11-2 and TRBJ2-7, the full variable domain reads EAGVAQSPRYKIIEKRQSVAFWCNPISGHATLYWYQQILGQGPKLLIQFQNNGVVDDSQLPKDRFSAERLKGVDSTLKIQPAKLEDSAVYLCASRTIRDYEQYFGPGTRLTVT.

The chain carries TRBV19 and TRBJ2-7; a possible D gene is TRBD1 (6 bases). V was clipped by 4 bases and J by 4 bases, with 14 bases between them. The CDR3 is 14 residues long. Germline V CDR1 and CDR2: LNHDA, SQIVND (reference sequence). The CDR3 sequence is CASSTRDTSYEQYF. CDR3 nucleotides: TGTGCCAGTAGTACCCGGGACACTTCTTACGAGCAGTACTTC.

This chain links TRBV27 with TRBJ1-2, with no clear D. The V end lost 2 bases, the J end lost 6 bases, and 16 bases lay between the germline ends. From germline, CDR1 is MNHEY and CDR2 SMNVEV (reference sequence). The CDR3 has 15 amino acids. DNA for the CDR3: TGTGCCAGCAGTTTAATAGGGCCTGGGGTCGATGGCTACACCTTC. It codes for CASSLIGPGVDGYTF.

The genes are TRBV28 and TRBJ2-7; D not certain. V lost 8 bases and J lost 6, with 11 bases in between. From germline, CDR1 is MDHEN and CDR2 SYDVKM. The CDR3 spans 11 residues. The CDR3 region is CASLQGREQYF. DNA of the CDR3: TGTGCCAGCCTCCAAGGGCGCGAGCAGTACTTC.

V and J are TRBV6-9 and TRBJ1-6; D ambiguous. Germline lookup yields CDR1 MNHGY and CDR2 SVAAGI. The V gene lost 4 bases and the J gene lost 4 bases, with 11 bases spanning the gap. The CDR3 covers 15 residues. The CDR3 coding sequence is TGTGCCAGCAGTTCCCGATCCATGTATAATTCACCCCTCCACTTT. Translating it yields CASSSRSMYNSPLHF.

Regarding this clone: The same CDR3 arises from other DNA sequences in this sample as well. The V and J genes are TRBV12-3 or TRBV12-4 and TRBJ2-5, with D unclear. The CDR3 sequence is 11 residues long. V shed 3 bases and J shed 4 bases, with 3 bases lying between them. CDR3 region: CASSFRETQYF. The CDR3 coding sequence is TGTGCCAGCAGTTTCCGAGAGACCCAGTACTTC.

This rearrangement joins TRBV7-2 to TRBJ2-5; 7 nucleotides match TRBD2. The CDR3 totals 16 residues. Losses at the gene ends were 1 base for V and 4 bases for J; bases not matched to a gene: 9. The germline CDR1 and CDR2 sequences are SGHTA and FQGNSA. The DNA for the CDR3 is TGTGCCAGCAGCTTAGATCTTGGGGGGGGAGGAGAGACCCAGTACTTC. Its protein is CASSLDLGGGGETQYF.

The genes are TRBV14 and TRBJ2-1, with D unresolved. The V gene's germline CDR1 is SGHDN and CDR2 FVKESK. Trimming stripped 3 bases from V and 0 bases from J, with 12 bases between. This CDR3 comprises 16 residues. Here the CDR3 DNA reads TGTGCCAGCAGCCAGGATAGCCCGAGCTCCTACAATGAGCAGTTCTTC. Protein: CASSQDSPSSYNEQFF.

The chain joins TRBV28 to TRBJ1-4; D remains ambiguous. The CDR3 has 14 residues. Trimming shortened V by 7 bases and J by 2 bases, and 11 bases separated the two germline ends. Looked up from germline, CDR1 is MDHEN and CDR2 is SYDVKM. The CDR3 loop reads CASTPWWTNEKLFF. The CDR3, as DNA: TGTGCCAGCACACCTTGGTGGACTAATGAAAAACTGTTTTTT.

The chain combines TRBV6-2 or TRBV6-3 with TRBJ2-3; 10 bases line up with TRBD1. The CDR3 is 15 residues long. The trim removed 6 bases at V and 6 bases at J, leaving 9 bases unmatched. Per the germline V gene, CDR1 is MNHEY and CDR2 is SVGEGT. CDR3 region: CASRPSGQGTDTQYF. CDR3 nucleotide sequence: TGTGCCAGCAGGCCTTCGGGACAGGGGACCGATACGCAGTATTTT.

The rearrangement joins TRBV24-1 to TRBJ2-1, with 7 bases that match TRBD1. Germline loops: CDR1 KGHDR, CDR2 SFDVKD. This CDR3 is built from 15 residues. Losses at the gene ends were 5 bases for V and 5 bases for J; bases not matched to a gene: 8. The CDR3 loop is CATSAGTAIHNEQFF. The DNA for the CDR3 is TGTGCCACCAGTGCCGGGACAGCGATACACAATGAGCAGTTCTTC.

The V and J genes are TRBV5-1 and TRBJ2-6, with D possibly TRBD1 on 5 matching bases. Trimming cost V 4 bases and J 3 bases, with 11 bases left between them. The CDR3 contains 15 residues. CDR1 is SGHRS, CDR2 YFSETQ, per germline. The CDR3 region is CASSPAGIGANVLTF. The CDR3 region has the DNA TGCGCCAGCAGCCCCGCAGGGATTGGGGCCAACGTCCTGACTTTC.

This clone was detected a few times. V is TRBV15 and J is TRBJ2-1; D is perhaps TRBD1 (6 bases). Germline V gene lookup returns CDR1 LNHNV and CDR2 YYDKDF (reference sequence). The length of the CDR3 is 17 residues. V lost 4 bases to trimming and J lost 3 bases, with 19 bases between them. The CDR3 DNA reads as TGTGCCACCAGCAACTCTTTGTCCGGACAGAGCTACAATGAGCAGTTCTTC. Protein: CATSNSLSGQSYNEQFF.

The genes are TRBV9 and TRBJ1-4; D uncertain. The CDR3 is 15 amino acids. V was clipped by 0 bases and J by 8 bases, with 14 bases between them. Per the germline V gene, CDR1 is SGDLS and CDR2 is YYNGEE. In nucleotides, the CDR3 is TGTGCCAGCAGCGTAGCTGGGAGTTTGTCGGAAAAACTGTTTTTT. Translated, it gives CASSVAGSLSEKLFF.